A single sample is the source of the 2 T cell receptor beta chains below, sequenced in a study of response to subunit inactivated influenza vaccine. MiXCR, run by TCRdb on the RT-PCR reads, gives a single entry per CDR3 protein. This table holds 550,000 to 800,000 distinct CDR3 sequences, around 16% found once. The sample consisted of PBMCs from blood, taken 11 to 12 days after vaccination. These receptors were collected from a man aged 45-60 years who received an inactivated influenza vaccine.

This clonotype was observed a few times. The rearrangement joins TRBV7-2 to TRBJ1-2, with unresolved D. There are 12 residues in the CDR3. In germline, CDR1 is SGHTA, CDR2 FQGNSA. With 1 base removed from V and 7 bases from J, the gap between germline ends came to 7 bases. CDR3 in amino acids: CASSLEAVGYTF. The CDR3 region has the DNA TGTGCCAGCAGCTTAGAGGCGGTTGGCTACACCTTC.

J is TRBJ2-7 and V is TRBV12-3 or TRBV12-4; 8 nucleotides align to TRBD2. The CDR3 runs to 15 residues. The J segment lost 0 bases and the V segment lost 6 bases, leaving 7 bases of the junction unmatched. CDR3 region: CASSPWRGVSYEQYF. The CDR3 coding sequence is TGTGCCAGCAGCCCCTGGCGGGGGGTCTCCTACGAGCAGTACTTC.